What follows are 28 T cell receptor beta chains derived from one specimen sequenced in a study of T cell changes during pregnancy in multiple sclerosis. TCRdb's table, derived via immunoSEQ multiplex PCR, lists solely in-frame clones and lacks some. The sample holds 55,000 or so clones, over 80% seen once. Specimen: CD4+ T cells from peripheral blood mononuclear cells, collected after pregnancy. The origin of the receptors is a female donor with multiple sclerosis, enrolled in a pregnancy study.

The chain links TRBV6-1 to TRBJ2-1; D call uncertain. Trimming took 4 bases from V and 4 from J, leaving 17 bases between them. CDR1 is MNHNS, CDR2 SASEGT, per germline. The CDR3 is 16 amino acids. In nucleotides, the CDR3 is TGTGCCAGCAGTGGTCCCCAGGCAGCCCAGTACAATGAGCAGTTCTTC. Encoded protein: CASSGPQAAQYNEQFF.

The chain joins TRBV11-2 to TRBJ2-7, with 8 bases aligning to TRBD1. The CDR3 totals 15 residues. Germline CDR1 reads SGHAT; CDR2 reads FQNNGV. After removal of 0 bases from V and 8 bases from J, the junction contained 9 bases not matched to a gene. The DNA for the CDR3 is TGTGCCAGCAGCTTAGAGGCAGGGGGCTTGTCAAAGCAGTACTTC. Translation gives CASSLEAGGLSKQYF.

This chain links TRBV28 with TRBJ1-2; D might be TRBD1 (6 bases). Per the germline V gene, CDR1 is MDHEN and CDR2 is SYDVKM. Trimming stripped 6 bases from V and 1 base from J, with 15 bases between. This CDR3 has 15 amino acids. The CDR3 coding sequence is TGTGCCAGCAGCCCTGGGGGCAGCTATAACTATGGCTACACCTTC. The encoded protein is CASSPGGSYNYGYTF.

V and J are TRBV2 and TRBJ2-5, with TRBD1 identical over 8 bases. CDR1 is SNHLY and CDR2 is FYNNEI in the germline V gene. The CDR3 runs 15 residues. V trimming: 6 bases; J trimming: 2 bases; junction bases outside the gene matches: 8. The CDR3 bases are TGTGCCAGCAGATCCGACAGGGGCCCACAAGAGACCCAGTACTTC. As protein: CASRSDRGPQETQYF.

V and J are TRBV6-1 and TRBJ2-7; D ambiguous. The germline V gene has CDR1 MNHNS and CDR2 SASEGT. The CDR3 has 14 residues. Trimming left V 1 base short and J 6 bases short, with 13 bases between. This chain's CDR3 is CASSEDPGLGEQYF. The CDR3 DNA reads TGTGCCAGCAGTGAAGACCCAGGCCTGGGCGAGCAGTACTTC.

The V gene is TRBV5-6, the J gene TRBJ2-2; possible D gene TRBD1, 6 bases. Trimming took off 0 bases at V and 3 bases at J, with 12 bases between the two ends. Germline V CDR1 and CDR2: SGHDT, YYEEEE. The CDR3 extends over 16 amino acids. CDR3 sequence: CASSLAGRGDTGELFF. The CDR3 nucleotides read TGTGCCAGCAGCTTGGCCGGCAGGGGCGACACCGGGGAGCTGTTTTTT.

The gene calls are TRBV5-6 and TRBJ2-7; D perhaps matches TRBD1 (6 bases). The CDR3 contains 15 residues. The germline CDR1 and CDR2 sequences are SGHDT and YYEEEE. Trimming shortened V by 6 bases and J by 2 bases, and 18 bases separated the two germline ends. The CDR3 protein is CASIQGLNSAYEQYF. The CDR3 nucleotides are TGTGCCAGCATACAGGGTCTCAATAGCGCCTACGAGCAGTACTTC.

The chain uses TRBV21-1 and TRBJ1-1. TRBV21-1 is listed as a pseudogene. The CDR3 covers 16 residues. This CDR3 reads CASSKDGRDPNTEAFF. The CDR3 region has the DNA TGTGCCAGCAGCAAAGATGGGCGGGATCCCAACACTGAAGCTTTCTTT.

The chain carries TRBV7-9 and TRBJ2-7; 10 nucleotides align to TRBD2. Trimming at V came to 5 bases and at J to 3 bases, leaving 4 bases not matched to a gene. CDR3 length: 14 amino acids. From germline, CDR1 is SEHNR and CDR2 FQNEAQ (reference sequence). In DNA, the CDR3 is TGTGCCAGCAGCGAGAGGACTAGCGGCTACGAGCAGTACTTC. This encodes CASSERTSGYEQYF.

A remark on this clone: Sequence at one end of the junction differs from germline and may be a read error. The genes are TRBV10-3 and TRBJ2-3; 7 bases map to TRBD2. The CDR3 totals 14 residues. Germline V CDR1 and CDR2: ENHRY, SYGVKD. The CDR3 DNA sequence: TGTGCTATCACTCCTGGCGGGAGAACAGATACGCAGTATTTT. Translated, it gives CAITPGGRTDTQYF.

The CDR3 reads CASSRTSGGAHNEQFF. CDR3 nucleotide sequence: TGCGCCAGCAGCCGTACTAGCGGGGGGGCCCACAATGAGCAGTTCTTC. This rearrangement joins TRBV4-1 to TRBJ2-1; TRBD2 aligns across 13 bases. There are 16 residues in the CDR3. Germline CDR1 reads MGHRA; CDR2 reads YSYEKL. Germline trimming cut 4 bases from V and 5 bases from J; bases unmatched to any gene: 5.

The rearrangement links TRBV5-8 to TRBJ2-2; 8 nucleotides match TRBD1. The CDR3 is 14 amino acids. J lost 6 bases, V lost 4 bases, and 5 bases had no gene match. CDR1 and CDR2 (germline): SGHTS, YDEGEE. Here the CDR3 reads CASSKDRVAGELFF. Written as DNA, the CDR3 is TGTGCCAGCAGCAAGGACAGGGTGGCCGGGGAGCTGTTTTTT.

This clone was picked up a small number of times. The chain combines TRBV18 with TRBJ1-6, with TRBD1 matching 7 bases. CDR3 length: 14 amino acids. CDR1 and CDR2 from the germline V gene are KGHSH and LQKENI. The V and J ends lost 5 bases and 7 bases, in that order; junction bases with no gene match: 5. In DNA, the CDR3 is TGTGCCAGCTCAACCGGGACAGCGAATTCACCCCTCCACTTT. Translated, it gives CASSTGTANSPLHF.

The rearrangement links TRBV6-5 to TRBJ1-2, with TRBD1 matching over 7 bases. V lost 4 bases to trimming and J lost 2 bases; unmatched junction nucleotides: 4. CDR1 MNHEY and CDR2 SVGAGI come from the germline V gene. The CDR3 extends over 14 amino acids. The CDR3, as DNA: TGTGCCAGCAGTTCAGGGGGTTCCAACTATGGCTACACCTTC. Translating it yields CASSSGGSNYGYTF.

The V call is TRBV4-3, the J call TRBJ1-5; possibly TRBD1 for D (5 bases). V lost 4 bases, J lost 5 bases, and 9 bases lay in between. Germline values: CDR1 LGHNA, CDR2 YSLEER. The CDR3 extends over 13 amino acids. The CDR3 DNA follows: TGCGCCAGCAGCCGACAGACTTATCAGCCCCAGCATTTT. Translated: CASSRQTYQPQHF.

The chain links TRBV19 to TRBJ1-2; 8 nucleotides agree with TRBD1. V lost 6 bases and J lost 8; bases outside the gene matches: 11. The germline V gene has CDR1 LNHDA and CDR2 SQIVND (reference sequence). The CDR3 is made up of 14 amino acids. The CDR3 nucleotides are TGTGCCAGTAGCCGACAGGGGCTTGTATGGGGCTACACCTTC. Translated: CASSRQGLVWGYTF.

This clone was picked up many times. The chain is built from TRBV6-5 and TRBJ2-7; D is perhaps TRBD2 (6 bases). CDR3 length: 13 amino acids. Germline-derived CDR1 and CDR2 are MNHEY and SVGAGI. V was trimmed by 8 bases and J by 1 base, leaving 12 bases between them. CDR3 sequence reads: CASSGLASYEQYF. The CDR3 nucleotides are TGTGCCAGCTCGGGACTTGCATCCTACGAGCAGTACTTC.

This chain links TRBV5-1 with TRBJ1-1; 7 bases map to TRBD1. The CDR3 contains 14 residues. CDR1 is SGHRS, CDR2 YFSETQ, per germline. With V trimmed by 4 bases and J by 4 bases, 7 bases remained unmatched. The CDR3 bases are TGCGCCAGCAGCCAAGACAGGGTGGGCACTGAAGCTTTCTTT. Translating gives CASSQDRVGTEAFF.

This clone was found a few times. The chain recombines TRBV5-5 with TRBJ1-3, with TRBD1 matching over 8 bases. The junction had 10 bases not matched to a gene; V was cut back by 6 bases and J by 2 bases. Germline V CDR1 and CDR2: SGHKS, YYEKEE (reference sequence). The CDR3 has 16 amino acids. This chain's CDR3 is CASNQGASRPGNTIYF. The CDR3 DNA reads TGTGCCAGCAACCAGGGGGCGTCACGGCCTGGAAACACCATATATTTT.

The rearrangement links TRBV7-6 to TRBJ2-1; the D gene is possibly TRBD2 (6 bases). The germline V gene encodes CDR1 SGHVS and CDR2 FNYEAQ. V shed 0 bases and J shed 8 bases, with 8 bases lying between them. The CDR3 length is 13 residues. The CDR3 DNA follows: TGTGCCAGCAGCTTAGCCGGGGGACATGAGCAGTTCTTC. Translation gives CASSLAGGHEQFF.

This chain joins TRBV19 and TRBJ1-3; 11 bases are a match to TRBD1. Germline trimming cut 5 bases from V and 2 bases from J; bases unmatched to any gene: 8. The CDR3 runs 17 residues. Germline loops: CDR1 LNHDA, CDR2 SQIVND (reference sequence). The CDR3, as DNA: TGTGCCAGTAGTGTTGGGACAGGGGGTAGGCCTGGAAACACCATATATTTT. Its translation: CASSVGTGGRPGNTIYF.

The CDR3 reads CSVGSLAGGLDTQYF. Here the CDR3 DNA reads TGCAGCGTTGGGTCGCTAGCGGGGGGTTTGGATACGCAGTATTTT. The V and J genes are TRBV29-1 and TRBJ2-3; TRBD2 matches 11 bases. The ends lost 4 bases at V and 6 bases at J; junction bases unmatched: 9. From germline, CDR1 is SQVTM and CDR2 ANQGSEA. This CDR3 comprises 15 residues.

This clone was seen only a few times. The J gene is TRBJ2-1, the V gene TRBV18; D may be TRBD1 (6 bases). Germline V lookup: CDR1 KGHSH, CDR2 LQKENI. The germline V and J ends were trimmed by 3 bases and 3 bases, with 15 bases remaining between them. The CDR3 totals 16 residues. The CDR3 DNA is TGTGCCAGCTCACCCAGGGGAAGGGACAACTACAATGAGCAGTTCTTC. Translated, it gives CASSPRGRDNYNEQFF.

Remarks on this clone: One junction end disagrees with the germline gene, perhaps due to a read error. This chain links TRBV15 with TRBJ1-4, with a weak D call TRBD1 (5 bases). The germline V gene encodes CDR1 LNHNV and CDR2 YYDKDF (reference sequence). The CDR3 is 17 residues long. The CDR3 sequence: CVTSTNLRAGINEKLFF. In nucleotides, the CDR3 is TGTGTCACCAGCACGAACTTACGGGCAGGGATTAATGAAAAACTGTTTTTT. Complete variable domain (other parts from reference TRBV15 and TRBJ1-4): DAMVIQNPRYQVTQFGKPVTLSCSQTLNHNVMYWYQQKSSQAPKLLFHYYDKDFNNEADTPDNFQSRRPNTSFCFLDIRSPGLGDTAMYLCVTSTNLRAGINEKLFFGSGTQLSVL.

This clone was counted once. As DNA, the CDR3 is TGTGCCAGCAGCCAAAAAACCCCCAGTCCCGGGACAGGGGGCGGGGGAGAGACCCAGTACTTC. This encodes CASSQKTPSPGTGGGGETQYF. The chain is built from TRBV7-3 and TRBJ2-5; 12 bases fit TRBD1. The V gene's germline CDR1 is SGHTA and CDR2 FQGTGA. V was clipped by 5 bases and J by 4 bases; unmatched bases: 23. CDR3 length: 21 amino acids.

A few counts support this clone. V usage is TRBV7-6 and J usage is TRBJ1-6; D might be TRBD1 (6 bases). The germline V gene encodes CDR1 SGHVS and CDR2 FNYEAQ. The germline V and J ends were trimmed by 0 bases and 7 bases, with 10 bases remaining between them. The CDR3 spans 15 residues. CDR3 sequence: CASSLAAGANSPLHF. As DNA, the CDR3 is TGTGCCAGCAGCTTAGCGGCAGGGGCGAATTCACCCCTCCACTTT. Based on the CDR3 plus reference TRBV7-6 and TRBJ1-6, the full variable domain is GAGVSQSPRYKVTKRGQDVALRCDPISGHVSLYWYRQALGQGPEFLTYFNYEAQQDKSGLPNDRFSAERPEGSISTLTIQRTEQRDSAMYRCASSLAAGANSPLHFGNGTRLTVT.

The chain links TRBV6-5 to TRBJ1-2, with a tentative D call TRBD1 (6 bases). The germline V and J ends were trimmed by 2 bases and 8 bases, with 21 bases remaining between them. The CDR3 contains 16 residues. Germline CDR1 reads MNHEY; CDR2 reads SVGAGI. CDR3 residues: CASSYNRVALFYGYTF. The CDR3 DNA reads TGTGCCAGCAGTTACAACAGGGTGGCTTTGTTTTACGGCTACACCTTC.

The chain combines TRBV2 with TRBJ1-1; no clear D. CDR1 is SNHLY, CDR2 FYNNEI, per germline. This CDR3 has 14 amino acids. Trimming cost V 6 bases and J 0 bases, with 11 bases left between them. CDR3 sequence (DNA): TGTGCCAGCAGGGAGCTAACCGTGAACACTGAAGCTTTCTTT. As protein: CASRELTVNTEAFF.